Below, 14 T cell receptor beta chains from the same sample are listed, as sequenced in a study of CD8+ T cells in alopecia areata. Sequencing used cDNA as its template, made by extracting RNA and reverse transcribing it. Sequenced by immunoSEQ multiplex PCR; TCRdb stores in-frame clones only, minus some. The sample has roughly 150,000 clones, 50% to 65% seen once. The sample in question was CD8+ T cells sorted from blood, obtained at week 0. These receptors were obtained from a human donor with alopecia areata.

The chain is built from TRBV29-1 and TRBJ1-2; 7 positions match TRBD1. V lost 8 bases and J lost 7; bases outside the gene matches: 7. This CDR3 has 11 residues. Germline V gene lookup returns CDR1 SQVTM and CDR2 ANQGSEA. The CDR3 nucleotides are TGCAGCACCCATGACAGGGTTGGCTACACCTTC. It encodes CSTHDRVGYTF.

The chain uses TRBV7-6 and TRBJ2-7, with TRBD2 matching over 12 bases. Germline assignment: CDR1 SGHVS and CDR2 FNYEAQ. The CDR3 contains 14 residues. Unmatched junction bases numbered 1, after V lost 5 bases and J lost 2 bases. In DNA form, the CDR3 reads TGTGCCAGCAGCCCTAGCGGGGGGGCCTACGAGCAGTACTTC. As protein: CASSPSGGAYEQYF.

This clone has more than one count but fewer than ten. The CDR3 loop is CAWGTGGEQFF. In DNA, the CDR3 is TGTGCCTGGGGCACTGGGGGGGAGCAGTTCTTC. The genes are TRBV30 and TRBJ2-1; D is possibly TRBD2 (6 bases). V lost 5 bases to trimming and J lost 10 bases, with 12 bases between them. Germline-derived CDR1 and CDR2 are GTSNPN and SVGIG (reference sequence). This CDR3 region has 11 residues.

The chain combines TRBV13 with TRBJ1-6; tentatively, D is TRBD1 (5 bases). The V end lost 2 bases, the J end lost 8 bases, and 10 bases lay between the germline ends. The germline gives CDR1 PRHDT, CDR2 FYEKMQ (reference sequence). This CDR3 is built from 14 residues. CDR3 amino acids: CASSLQGTYSPLHF. The CDR3 region has the DNA TGTGCCAGCAGCTTACAGGGAACATATTCACCCCTCCACTTT.

This clone was seen only a few times. The J gene is TRBJ2-1, the V gene TRBV19, with D possibly TRBD1 on 6 matching bases. Germline CDR1 reads LNHDA; CDR2 reads SQIVND (reference sequence). The CDR3 has 15 amino acids. Trimming stripped 3 bases from V and 1 base from J, with 10 bases between. DNA for the CDR3: TGTGCCAGTAGTATCGATCAGGGGTCCTACAATGAGCAGTTCTTC. Protein: CASSIDQGSYNEQFF.

This clone was observed a handful of times. The V gene is TRBV30, the J gene TRBJ1-5, with 8 bases identical to TRBD1. The CDR3 extends over 14 amino acids. Germline V CDR1 and CDR2: GTSNPN, SVGIG (reference sequence). J gave up 6 bases and V 2 bases, and 6 bases lay outside the gene matches. This CDR3 reads CAWSPGQGSQPQHF. The CDR3 nucleotides are TGTGCCTGGAGTCCCGGACAGGGCAGTCAGCCCCAGCATTTT.

On this clone: The identical CDR3 is also encoded by other nucleotide sequences in the sample. The genes are TRBV29-1 and TRBJ1-1; D remains unclear. There are 11 residues in the CDR3. The V gene lost 5 bases and the J gene lost 0 bases, with 4 bases spanning the gap. Per germline, CDR1 SQVTM and CDR2 ANQGSEA. The CDR3 is CSVLVNTEAFF. CDR3 coding DNA: TGCAGCGTTCTGGTGAACACTGAAGCTTTCTTT.

This sequence joins TRBV30 and TRBJ2-1; the D gene is possibly TRBD2 (7 bases). Germline V gene sequence: CDR1 GTSNPN, CDR2 SVGIG (reference sequence). Trimming took off 0 bases at V and 4 bases at J, with 16 bases between the two ends. This CDR3 is 16 amino acids long. The CDR3 here is CAWSVRTAGLYNEQFF. The CDR3 DNA sequence: TGTGCCTGGAGTGTACGGACAGCGGGGCTATACAATGAGCAGTTCTTC.

This clone appeared a few times. The V call is TRBV23-1, the J call TRBJ2-1, with 15 bases fitting TRBD2. TRBV23-1 qualifies as an ORF whose function is uncertain. V lost 3 bases and J lost 4; bases outside the gene matches: 7. This CDR3 spans 18 amino acids. The CDR3, as DNA: TGCGCCAGCAGTCACCCGGGACTAGCGGGGGGTCGGTACAATGAGCAGTTCTTC. It yields the protein CASSHPGLAGGRYNEQFF.

This clone appeared once. The chain is built from TRBV30 and TRBJ1-1; tentatively, D is TRBD1 (5 bases). This CDR3 is 13 amino acids long. The V gene's germline CDR1 is GTSNPN and CDR2 SVGIG (reference sequence). V lost 2 bases, J lost 3 bases, and 10 bases lay in between. The CDR3: CAWSMVGDTEAFF. CDR3 sequence (DNA): TGTGCCTGGAGTATGGTGGGGGACACTGAAGCTTTCTTT.

The genes are TRBV29-1 and TRBJ1-4; weak D call: TRBD1 (5 bases). The germline V gene encodes CDR1 SQVTM and CDR2 ANQGSEA. There are 12 residues in the CDR3. Trimming removed 7 bases from V and 7 bases from J, with 13 bases in between. In DNA, the CDR3 is TGCAGCGCAAAAGGGGAACGTGAAAAACTGTTTTTT. As protein: CSAKGEREKLFF.

This clone was observed a single time. The chain is built from TRBV13 and TRBJ1-1, with D uncertain. Germline assignment: CDR1 PRHDT and CDR2 FYEKMQ (reference sequence). The CDR3 extends over 12 amino acids. V lost 2 bases to trimming and J lost 6 bases, with 7 bases between them. CDR3 region: CASSLNSAEAFF. The CDR3 nucleotides read TGTGCCAGCAGCTTAAATTCTGCTGAAGCTTTCTTT.

The chain couples TRBV4-3 to TRBJ1-1; 8 nucleotides align to TRBD1. After removal of 2 bases from V and 2 bases from J, the junction contained 10 bases not matched to a gene. CDR1 is LGHNA, CDR2 YSLEER, per germline. The CDR3 loop spans 17 amino acids. CDR3 nucleotides: TGCGCCAGCAGCCAACTGAGACAGGGGCGCAGCAACACTGAAGCTTTCTTT. Its translation is CASSQLRQGRSNTEAFF.

This clone has just a few counts. V and J are TRBV15 and TRBJ1-1, with unresolved D. CDR1 is LNHNV, CDR2 YYDKDF, per germline (reference sequence). Trimming stripped 8 bases from V and 1 base from J, with 11 bases between. The CDR3 is 13 amino acids. This CDR3 reads CATSESRNTEAFF. Here the CDR3 DNA reads TGTGCCACCTCCGAGTCAAGGAACACTGAAGCTTTCTTT. The variable domain in full, completed from reference TRBV15 and TRBJ1-1, reads DAMVIQNPRYQVTQFGKPVTLSCSQTLNHNVMYWYQQKSSQAPKLLFHYYDKDFNNEADTPDNFQSRRPNTSFCFLDIRSPGLGDTAMYLCATSESRNTEAFFGQGTRLTVV.